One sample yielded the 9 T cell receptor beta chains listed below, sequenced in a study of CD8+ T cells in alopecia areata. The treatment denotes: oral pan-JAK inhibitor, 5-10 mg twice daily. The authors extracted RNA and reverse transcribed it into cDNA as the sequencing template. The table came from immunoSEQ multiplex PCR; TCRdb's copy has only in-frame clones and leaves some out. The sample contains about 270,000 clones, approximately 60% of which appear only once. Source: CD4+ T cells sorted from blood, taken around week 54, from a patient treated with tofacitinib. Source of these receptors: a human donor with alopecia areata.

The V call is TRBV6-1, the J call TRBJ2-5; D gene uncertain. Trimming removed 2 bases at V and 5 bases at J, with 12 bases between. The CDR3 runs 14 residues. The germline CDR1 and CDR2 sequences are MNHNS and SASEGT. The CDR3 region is CASSENARLETQYF. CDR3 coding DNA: TGTGCCAGCAGTGAAAATGCCCGCCTGGAGACCCAGTACTTC.

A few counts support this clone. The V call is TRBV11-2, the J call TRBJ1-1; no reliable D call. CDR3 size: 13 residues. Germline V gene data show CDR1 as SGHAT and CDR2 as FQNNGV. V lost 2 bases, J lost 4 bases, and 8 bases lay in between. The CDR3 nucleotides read TGTGCCAGCAGCTTAAGACTGGTCACTGAAGCTTTCTTT. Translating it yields CASSLRLVTEAFF. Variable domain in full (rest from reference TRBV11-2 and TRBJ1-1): EAGVAQSPRYKIIEKRQSVAFWCNPISGHATLYWYQQILGQGPKLLIQFQNNGVVDDSQLPKDRFSAERLKGVDSTLKIQPAKLEDSAVYLCASSLRLVTEAFFGQGTRLTVV.

In DNA form, the CDR3 reads TGTGCCAGCAGTTTTCGGGGACACCAGACCGTGAACACTGAAGCTTTCTTT. It specifies CASSFRGHQTVNTEAFF. The V and J genes are TRBV27 and TRBJ1-1; D may be TRBD1 (6 bases). There are 17 residues in the CDR3. Trimming shortened V by 3 bases and J by 0 bases, and 17 bases separated the two germline ends. CDR1 and CDR2 from the germline V gene are MNHEY and SMNVEV (reference sequence).

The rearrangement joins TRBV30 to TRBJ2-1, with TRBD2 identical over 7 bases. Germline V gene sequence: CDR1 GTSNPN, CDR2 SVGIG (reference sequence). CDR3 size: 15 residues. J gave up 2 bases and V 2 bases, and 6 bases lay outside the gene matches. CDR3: CAWSPPRGTYNEQFF. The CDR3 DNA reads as TGTGCCTGGAGTCCCCCGCGGGGGACCTACAATGAGCAGTTCTTC.

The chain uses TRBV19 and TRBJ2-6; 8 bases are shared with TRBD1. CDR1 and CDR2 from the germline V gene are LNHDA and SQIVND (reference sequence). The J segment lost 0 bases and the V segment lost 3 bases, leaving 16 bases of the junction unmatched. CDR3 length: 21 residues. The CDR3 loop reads CASSIPPLDRVGPSGANVLTF. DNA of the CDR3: TGTGCCAGTAGTATTCCCCCACTGGACAGGGTGGGTCCCTCTGGGGCCAACGTCCTGACTTTC.

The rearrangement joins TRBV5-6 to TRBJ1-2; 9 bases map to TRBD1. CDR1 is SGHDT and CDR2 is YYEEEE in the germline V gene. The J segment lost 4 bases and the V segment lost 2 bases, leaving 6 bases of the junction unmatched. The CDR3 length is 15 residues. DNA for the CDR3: TGTGCCAGCAGCTTCTGGGACAGGGAAAGCTATGGCTACACCTTC. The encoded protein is CASSFWDRESYGYTF.

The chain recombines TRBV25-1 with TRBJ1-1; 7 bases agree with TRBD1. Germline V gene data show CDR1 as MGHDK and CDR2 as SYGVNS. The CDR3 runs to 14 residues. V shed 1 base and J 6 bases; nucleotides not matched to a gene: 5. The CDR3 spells CASSESGGRAEAFF. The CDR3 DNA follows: TGTGCCAGCAGTGAATCAGGGGGGAGAGCTGAAGCTTTCTTT.

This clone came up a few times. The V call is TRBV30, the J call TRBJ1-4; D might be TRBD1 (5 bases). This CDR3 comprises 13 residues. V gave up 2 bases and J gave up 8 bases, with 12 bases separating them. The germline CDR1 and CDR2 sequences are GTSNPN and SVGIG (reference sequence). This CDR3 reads CAWSMRGAEKLFF. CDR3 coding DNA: TGTGCCTGGAGTATGAGAGGGGCGGAAAAACTGTTTTTT. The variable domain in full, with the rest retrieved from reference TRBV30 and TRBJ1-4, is SQTIHQWPATLVQPVGSPLSLECTVEGTSNPNLYWYRQAAGRGLQLLFYSVGIGQISSEVPQNLSASRPQDRQFILSSKKLLLSDSGFYLCAWSMRGAEKLFFGSGTQLSVL.

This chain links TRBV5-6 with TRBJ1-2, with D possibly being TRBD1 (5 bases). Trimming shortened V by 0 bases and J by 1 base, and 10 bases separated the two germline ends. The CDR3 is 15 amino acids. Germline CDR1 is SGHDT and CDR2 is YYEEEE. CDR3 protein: CASSLGPQVNYGYTF. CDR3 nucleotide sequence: TGTGCCAGCAGCTTGGGGCCACAGGTTAACTATGGCTACACCTTC.